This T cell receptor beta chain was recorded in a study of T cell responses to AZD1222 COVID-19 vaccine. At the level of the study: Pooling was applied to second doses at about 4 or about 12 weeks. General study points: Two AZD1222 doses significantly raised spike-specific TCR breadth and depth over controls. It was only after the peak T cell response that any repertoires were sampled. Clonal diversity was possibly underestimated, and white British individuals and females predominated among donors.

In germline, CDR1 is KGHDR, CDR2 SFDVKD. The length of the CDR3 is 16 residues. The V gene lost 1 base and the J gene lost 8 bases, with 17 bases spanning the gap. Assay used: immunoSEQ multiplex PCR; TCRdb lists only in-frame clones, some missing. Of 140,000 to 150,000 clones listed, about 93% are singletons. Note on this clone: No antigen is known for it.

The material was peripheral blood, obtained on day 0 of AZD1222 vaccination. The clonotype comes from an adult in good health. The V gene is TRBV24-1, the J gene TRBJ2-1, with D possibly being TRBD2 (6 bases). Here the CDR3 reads CATSDLGRPIIDEQFF. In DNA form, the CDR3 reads TGTGCCACCAGTGATTTAGGGAGGCCGATTATCGATGAGCAGTTCTTC.